The next 32 T cell receptor beta chains were all read from a single sample in a study of CD8 T cells in ankylosing spondylitis. Study-level findings and limits: A TCR beta motif of 8 or 9 highly homologous variants appeared characteristic of ankylosing spondylitis blood.

TCRdb redid the calling of the 5' RACE reads with MiXCR, one entry per CDR3 protein. The table records hundreds of thousands of distinct CDR3 sequences, about 24% of them present only once. Antigen specificity for these receptors is unknown. The sample comprised blood, either unsorted or a sorted T cell fraction (not recorded which). These receptors all come from a male donor with ankylosing spondylitis.

In its sample, this clonotype was seen a few times. The rearrangement links TRBV7-6 to TRBJ1-1, with 9 bases lining up with TRBD1. CDR1 SGHVS and CDR2 FNYEAQ come from the germline V gene. V lost 3 bases, J lost 1 base, and 3 bases stayed unmatched. The CDR3 runs 15 residues. The CDR3: CASSLGQGGNTEAFF. CDR3 nucleotides: TGTGCCAGCAGCTTGGGACAGGGAGGGAACACTGAAGCTTTCTTT.

This clonotype turned up a few times. The genes are TRBV20-1 and TRBJ2-5; TRBD1 agrees at 7 bases. There are 13 residues in the CDR3. Trimming at V came to 6 bases and at J to 5 bases, leaving 9 bases not matched to a gene. Germline loops: CDR1 DFQATT, CDR2 SNEGSKA (reference sequence). CDR3 region: CSAEDRVGETQYF. As DNA, the CDR3 is TGCAGTGCGGAAGACAGGGTTGGGGAGACCCAGTACTTC.

This clonotype was picked up a small number of times. CDR3 nucleotide sequence: TGCAGTGCTAGAGTTCCCGGTCTATGGGAGGACCAAGAGACCCAGTACTTC. Its protein is CSARVPGLWEDQETQYF. The chain couples TRBV20-1 to TRBJ2-5, with D possibly being TRBD2 (6 bases). Trimming stripped 1 base from V and 0 bases from J, with 18 bases between. The CDR3 length is 17 residues. In germline, CDR1 is DFQATT, CDR2 SNEGSKA (reference sequence).

This chain connects TRBV24-1 to TRBJ2-2, with D hard to call. The CDR3 spans 15 residues. Trimming removed 1 base at V and 7 bases at J, with 12 bases between. Per germline, CDR1 KGHDR and CDR2 SFDVKD. DNA for the CDR3: TGTGCCACCAGTGATTTCGAGCCAGTGGACGGGGAGCTGTTTTTT. Translation: CATSDFEPVDGELFF.

This sequence joins TRBV19 and TRBJ2-1, with TRBD2 identical over 7 bases. In germline, CDR1 is LNHDA, CDR2 SQIVND (reference sequence). The length of the CDR3 is 18 residues. Losses at the gene ends were 2 bases for V and 3 bases for J; bases not matched to a gene: 13. CDR3: CASSIFGFLGEGYNEQFF. The DNA for the CDR3 is TGTGCCAGTAGTATATTTGGGTTCTTGGGGGAGGGCTACAATGAGCAGTTCTTC.

The rearrangement links TRBV7-9 to TRBJ2-1, with no clear D. This CDR3 comprises 16 residues. The germline CDR1 and CDR2 sequences are SEHNR and FQNEAQ (reference sequence). Trimming shortened V by 2 bases and J by 4 bases, and 15 bases separated the two germline ends. The chain's CDR3 is CASSLLSQTPYNEQFF. In DNA form, the CDR3 reads TGTGCCAGCAGCTTACTAAGCCAGACACCTTACAATGAGCAGTTCTTC.

The V and J genes are TRBV20-1 and TRBJ2-4, with 9 bases identical to TRBD2. The CDR3 has 14 residues. The germline CDR1 and CDR2 sequences are DFQATT and SNEGSKA (reference sequence). CDR3 in amino acids: CTVSGRLAKNIQYF. The CDR3 DNA reads as TGCACAGTTAGCGGGAGACTAGCCAAAAACATTCAGTACTTC.

The rearrangement uses TRBV24-1 and TRBJ2-7; TRBD1 might be the D (9 bases). The CDR3 contains 18 residues. Germline V CDR1 and CDR2: KGHDR, SFDVKD. Trimming took 7 bases from V and 0 from J, leaving 24 bases between them. CDR3 loop: CATSDEEGTGTSSYEQYV. The CDR3 DNA reads TGTGCCACCAGCGACGAAGAAGGGACAGGGACTAGCTCCTACGAGCAGTACGTC.

The J gene is TRBJ1-6, the V gene TRBV5-1; D not resolved. The CDR3 consists of 16 residues. V was trimmed by 2 bases and J by 5 bases, leaving 14 bases between them. Germline CDR1 and CDR2: SGHRS and YFSETQ. CDR3 in DNA: TGCGCCAGCAGCTTACGCCCAGATTCTCATAATTCACCCCTCCACTTT. Translating gives CASSLRPDSHNSPLHF.

The CDR3 DNA reads as TGTGCCAGCAGTGCGGGAAATTTGAACACTGAAGCTTTCTTT. This sequence encodes CASSAGNLNTEAFF. The J gene is TRBJ1-1, the V gene TRBV9, with D unresolved. Between the trimmed V and J ends, which lost 5 bases and 0 bases, there was a span of 11 bases. This CDR3 has 14 residues. CDR1 SGDLS and CDR2 YYNGEE come from the germline V gene.

V usage is TRBV12-3 or TRBV12-4 and J usage is TRBJ2-1; D not resolved. With 6 bases removed from V and 4 bases from J, the gap between germline ends came to 19 bases. This CDR3 spans 16 amino acids. The chain's CDR3 is CASSSGVGMGYNEQFF. In DNA, the CDR3 is TGTGCCAGCAGCTCCGGAGTGGGCATGGGATACAATGAGCAGTTCTTC.

There are a few counts of this clonotype. The V and J genes are TRBV20-1 and TRBJ2-3; D is uncertain. The CDR3 runs 12 residues. The germline gives CDR1 DFQATT, CDR2 SNEGSKA (reference sequence). V lost 2 bases and J 0 bases, leaving 3 bases between the germline ends. The CDR3 DNA is TGCAGTGCTAGACTGAGCACAGATACGCAGTATTTT. Its translation: CSARLSTDTQYF.

The V gene is TRBV6-1, the J gene TRBJ1-6; 10 positions agree with TRBD1. Losses at the gene ends were 6 bases for V and 8 bases for J; bases not matched to a gene: 7. The CDR3 sequence is 15 residues long. Germline CDR1 and CDR2: MNHNS and SASEGT. The CDR3 here is CASRDPGQGYSPLHF. CDR3 bases: TGTGCCAGCAGGGATCCGGGACAGGGGTATTCACCCCTCCACTTT.

The J gene is TRBJ2-3, the V gene TRBV6-1; TRBD2 matches at 7 bases. The CDR3 has 15 amino acids. The germline V gene encodes CDR1 MNHNS and CDR2 SASEGT. The CDR3 nucleotides read TGTGCGTCGGCGGGCCGGCTAGCGGTATCAGATACGCAGTATTTT. Its translation: CASAGRLAVSDTQYF.

In this sample, this clonotype turned up a few times. The chain has TRBV7-7 and TRBJ2-7; D not certain. The V end was cut by 1 base, the J end by 5 bases, with 9 bases between. CDR1 is SSHAT, CDR2 FNYEAQ, per germline (reference sequence). The CDR3 totals 13 residues. The CDR3 nucleotides are TGTGCCAGCAGCTTAGAGTATGGAAACGAGCAGTACTTC. It specifies CASSLEYGNEQYF.

This clonotype appeared a few times. The CDR3 here is CSAKRAGGTTEAFF. CDR3 sequence (DNA): TGCAGTGCTAAAAGGGCCGGGGGGACCACTGAAGCTTTCTTT. The gene calls are TRBV20-1 and TRBJ1-1; weak D call: TRBD1 (5 bases). The CDR3 spans 14 residues. V lost 4 bases and J lost 4, with 16 bases in between. Germline assignment: CDR1 DFQATT and CDR2 SNEGSKA (reference sequence).

A few counts support this clonotype. The chain is built from TRBV6-1 and TRBJ2-2; D is possibly TRBD1 or TRBD2 (6 bases each). Trimming removed 7 bases at V and 4 bases at J, with 19 bases between. The CDR3 is 16 residues long. The germline V gene has CDR1 MNHNS and CDR2 SASEGT. The CDR3 protein is CASKTGQGGVTGELFF. CDR3 bases: TGTGCCAGCAAAACAGGGCAGGGAGGCGTCACCGGGGAGCTGTTTTTT.

The V and J genes are TRBV3-1 and TRBJ2-2; 10 bases map to TRBD2. Trimming took 0 bases from V and 1 from J; bases not matched to a gene: 14. Germline V gene lookup returns CDR1 LGHDT and CDR2 YNNKEL (reference sequence). CDR3 length: 21 residues. This CDR3 reads CASSQDPRRLAGVRNTGELFF. The DNA for the CDR3 is TGTGCCAGCAGCCAAGACCCCCGTCGCCTAGCGGGAGTTCGGAACACCGGGGAGCTGTTTTTT.

In this sample, this clonotype turned up a few times. V gene TRBV20-1 combines with J gene TRBJ2-5, with 14 nucleotides matching TRBD2. Germline CDR1 and CDR2: DFQATT and SNEGSKA (reference sequence). The CDR3 is 20 residues long. Losses at the gene ends were 1 base for V and 0 bases for J; bases not matched to a gene: 13. In DNA form, the CDR3 reads TGCAGTGCTAGAGGGATCCGGGCCGGGACTAGCGGGGGACACCAAGAGACCCAGTACTTC. Amino acids: CSARGIRAGTSGGHQETQYF.

This clonotype was detected only a few times. The V gene is TRBV20-1, the J gene TRBJ2-7, with D hard to call. The CDR3 contains 17 residues. The germline V gene has CDR1 DFQATT and CDR2 SNEGSKA (reference sequence). Deletions cut 3 bases from V and 2 bases from J, with 23 bases between. The CDR3 loop is CSASPGKLGSRAYEQYF. CDR3 in DNA: TGCAGTGCTAGTCCCGGCAAACTGGGAAGTAGGGCCTACGAGCAGTACTTC.

V is TRBV12-3 or TRBV12-4 and J is TRBJ2-6; 8 nucleotides align to TRBD2. The CDR3 spans 17 residues. V lost 2 bases to trimming and J lost 3 bases; unmatched junction nucleotides: 6. DNA of the CDR3: TGTGCCAGCAGTTTAAGATTTACTAGCGGTGGGGCCAACGTCCTGACTTTC. This gives the protein CASSLRFTSGGANVLTF.

This clonotype showed up just a few times. CDR3 in amino acids: CASSLDRNYEQYF. CDR3 DNA sequence: TGTGCCAGCAGCCTGGACAGAAACTACGAGCAGTACTTC. The chain carries TRBV7-2 and TRBJ2-7; TRBD1 might be the D (6 bases). The germline CDR1 and CDR2 sequences are SGHTA and FQGNSA. Trimming cost V 5 bases and J 3 bases, with 11 bases left between them. This CDR3 comprises 13 residues.

This clonotype came up a few times. V and J are TRBV20-1 and TRBJ2-1; D might be TRBD2 (5 bases). The germline gives CDR1 DFQATT, CDR2 SNEGSKA (reference sequence). CDR3 length: 13 residues. V was pared by 2 bases and J by 9 bases, with 14 bases between. The CDR3 protein is CSARTPGMVEQFF. CDR3 sequence (DNA): TGCAGTGCTAGAACCCCGGGGATGGTTGAGCAGTTCTTC.

The chain carries TRBV7-2 and TRBJ2-5, with no clear D. The germline CDR1 and CDR2 sequences are SGHTA and FQGNSA. Trimming shortened V by 4 bases and J by 4 bases, and 10 bases separated the two germline ends. The CDR3 totals 13 residues. The CDR3 sequence: CASSYRTGETQYF. Here the CDR3 DNA reads TGTGCCAGCAGCTATCGGACGGGAGAGACCCAGTACTTC.

This chain uses TRBV24-1 with TRBJ2-1; TRBD2 is a possible D gene (6 bases). The CDR3 contains 14 residues. Per germline, CDR1 KGHDR and CDR2 SFDVKD. Trimming removed 5 bases from V and 4 bases from J, with 11 bases in between. The CDR3 region is CATSGPGGYNEQFF. CDR3 coding DNA: TGTGCCACCAGTGGCCCCGGAGGGTACAATGAGCAGTTCTTC.

The table lists this clonotype with a few counts. This rearrangement joins TRBV19 to TRBJ1-1; no firm D call. The CDR3 covers 11 residues. V lost 5 bases to trimming and J lost 10 bases, with 11 bases between them. Germline assignment: CDR1 LNHDA and CDR2 SQIVND (reference sequence). The CDR3 here is CASSQDQRAFF. CDR3 bases: TGTGCCAGTAGTCAGGACCAACGAGCTTTCTTT.

This clonotype has a handful of counts. The chain uses TRBV29-1 and TRBJ2-3, with 11 nucleotides matching TRBD2. The CDR3 extends over 15 amino acids. Germline CDR1 and CDR2: SQVTM and ANQGSEA. V shed 8 bases and J 0 bases; nucleotides not matched to a gene: 7. The CDR3 coding sequence is TGCAGCTCGACCGGGACTAGCGGTAGCACAGATACGCAGTATTTT. It codes for CSSTGTSGSTDTQYF.

Only a few counts were recorded for this clonotype. This chain joins TRBV20-1 and TRBJ2-3, with D perhaps matching TRBD1 or TRBD2 (5 bases each). CDR1 is DFQATT, CDR2 SNEGSKA, per germline (reference sequence). The CDR3 sequence is 15 residues long. Trimming took off 4 bases at V and 0 bases at J, with 14 bases between the two ends. The CDR3 DNA reads TGCAGTGCTATAGGGGACCCCGAGAGCACAGATACGCAGTATTTT. As protein: CSAIGDPESTDTQYF.

The V and J genes are TRBV27 and TRBJ1-1; TRBD1 is a possible D gene (5 bases). Between the trimmed V and J ends, which lost 11 bases and 1 base, there was a span of 17 bases. This CDR3 contains 14 residues. CDR1 is MNHEY, CDR2 SMNVEV, per germline (reference sequence). CDR3 residues: CAAGAARENTEAFF. In DNA, the CDR3 is TGTGCCGCCGGGGCCGCGAGAGAGAACACTGAAGCTTTCTTT.

In this sample, this clonotype turned up many times. The chain couples TRBV20-1 to TRBJ2-3; unclear D gene. The CDR3 has 12 amino acids. V lost 4 bases and J lost 10, with 15 bases in between. CDR1 is DFQATT, CDR2 SNEGSKA, per germline (reference sequence). Here the CDR3 DNA reads TGCAGTGCTATTGAAGGACCGAAGTCGCAGTATTTT. Protein product: CSAIEGPKSQYF.

This clonotype was seen at least ten times. The chain has TRBV29-1 and TRBJ2-5; D possibly matches TRBD1 or TRBD2 (5 bases each). The CDR3 totals 13 residues. V lost 2 bases to trimming and J lost 5 bases, with 12 bases between them. Germline CDR1 is SQVTM and CDR2 is ANQGSEA. The CDR3 sequence is CSVERLGVETQYF. CDR3 in DNA: TGCAGCGTTGAAAGGTTGGGGGTGGAGACCCAGTACTTC. Supplemented by reference TRBV29-1 and TRBJ2-5, the full variable domain reads SAVISQKPSRDICQRGTSLTIQCQVDSQVTMMFWYRQQPGQSLTLIATANQGSEATYESGFVIDKFPISRPNLTFSTLTVSNMSPEDSSIYLCSVERLGVETQYFGPGTRLLVL.

The chain has TRBV12-3 or TRBV12-4 and TRBJ2-4; D not certain. This CDR3 is 13 amino acids long. Trimming removed 5 bases at V and 7 bases at J, with 12 bases between. CDR3 loop: CASSPNPFNIQYF. CDR3 in DNA: TGTGCCAGCAGTCCGAACCCCTTCAACATTCAGTACTTC.